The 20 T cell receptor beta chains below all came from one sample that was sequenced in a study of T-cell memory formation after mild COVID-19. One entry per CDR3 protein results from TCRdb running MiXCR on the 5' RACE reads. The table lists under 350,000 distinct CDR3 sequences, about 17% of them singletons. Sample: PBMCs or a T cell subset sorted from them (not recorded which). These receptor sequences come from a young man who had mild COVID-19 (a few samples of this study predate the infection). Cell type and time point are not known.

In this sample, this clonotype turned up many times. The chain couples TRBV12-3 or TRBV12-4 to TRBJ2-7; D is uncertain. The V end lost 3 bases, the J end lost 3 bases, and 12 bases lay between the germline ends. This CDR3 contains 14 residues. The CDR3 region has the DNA TGTGCCAGCAGTTTCAGGCCCTTGGACTACGAGCAGTACTTC. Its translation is CASSFRPLDYEQYF.

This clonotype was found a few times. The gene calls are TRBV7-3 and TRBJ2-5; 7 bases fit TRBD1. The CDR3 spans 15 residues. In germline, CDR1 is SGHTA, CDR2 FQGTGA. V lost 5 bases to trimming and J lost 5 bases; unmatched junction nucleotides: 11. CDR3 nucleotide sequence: TGTGCCAGCAGCAAAACAGAGGGGGCAGCGGAGACCCAGTACTTC. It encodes CASSKTEGAAETQYF.

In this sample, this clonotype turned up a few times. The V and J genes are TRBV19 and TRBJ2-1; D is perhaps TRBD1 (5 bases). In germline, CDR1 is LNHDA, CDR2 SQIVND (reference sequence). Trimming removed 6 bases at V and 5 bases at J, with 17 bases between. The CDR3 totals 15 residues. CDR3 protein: CASRTDKGNDNEQFF. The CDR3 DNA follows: TGTGCCAGTAGAACAGACAAGGGGAACGACAATGAGCAGTTCTTC.

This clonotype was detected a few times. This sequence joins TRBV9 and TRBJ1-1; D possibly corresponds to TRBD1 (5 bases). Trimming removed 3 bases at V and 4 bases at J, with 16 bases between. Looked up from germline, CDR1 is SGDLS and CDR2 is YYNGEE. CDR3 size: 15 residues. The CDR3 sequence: CASSELSTERTEAFF. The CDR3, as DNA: TGTGCCAGCAGCGAGCTATCGACAGAGCGCACTGAAGCTTTCTTT.

The CDR3 spells CSAVGTDTQYF. CDR3 coding DNA: TGCAGTGCGGTAGGAACAGATACGCAGTATTTT. The V call is TRBV20-1, the J call TRBJ2-3; D remains unclear. V was shortened by 6 bases and J by 3 bases, with 7 bases between the two germline ends. The germline V gene encodes CDR1 DFQATT and CDR2 SNEGSKA (reference sequence). This CDR3 spans 11 amino acids.

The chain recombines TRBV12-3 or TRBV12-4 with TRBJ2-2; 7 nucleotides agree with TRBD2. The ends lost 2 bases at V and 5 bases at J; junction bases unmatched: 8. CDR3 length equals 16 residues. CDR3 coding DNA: TGTGCCAGCAGTTTACCGGGAGGAGTAGGGACCGGGGAGCTGTTTTTT. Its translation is CASSLPGGVGTGELFF.

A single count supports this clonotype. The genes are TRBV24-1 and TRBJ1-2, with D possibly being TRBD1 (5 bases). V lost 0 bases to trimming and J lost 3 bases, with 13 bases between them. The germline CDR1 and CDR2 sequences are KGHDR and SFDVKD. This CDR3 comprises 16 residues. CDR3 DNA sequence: TGTGCCACCAGTGATTTGCAGGGAAGCGGACACTATGGCTACACCTTC. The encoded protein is CATSDLQGSGHYGYTF.

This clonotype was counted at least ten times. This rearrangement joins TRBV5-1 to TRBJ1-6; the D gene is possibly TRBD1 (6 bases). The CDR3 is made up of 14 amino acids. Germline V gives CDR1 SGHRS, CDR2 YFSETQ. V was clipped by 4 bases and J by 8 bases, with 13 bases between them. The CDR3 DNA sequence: TGCGCCAGCAGCACCGGGACAAGGGATTCACCCCTCCACTTT. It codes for CASSTGTRDSPLHF.

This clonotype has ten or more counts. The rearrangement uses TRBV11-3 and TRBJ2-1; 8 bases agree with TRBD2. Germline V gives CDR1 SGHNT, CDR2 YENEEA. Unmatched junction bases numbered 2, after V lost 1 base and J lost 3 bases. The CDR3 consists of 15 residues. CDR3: CASSLVAGSYNEQFF. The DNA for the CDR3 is TGTGCCAGCAGCTTAGTAGCGGGGAGCTACAATGAGCAGTTCTTC.

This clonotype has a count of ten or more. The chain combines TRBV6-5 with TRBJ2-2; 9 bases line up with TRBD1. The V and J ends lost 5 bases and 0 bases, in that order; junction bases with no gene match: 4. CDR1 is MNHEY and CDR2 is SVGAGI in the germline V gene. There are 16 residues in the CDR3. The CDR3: CASSRDRGTNTGELFF. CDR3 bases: TGTGCCAGCAGTCGCGACAGGGGGACGAACACCGGGGAGCTGTTTTTT.

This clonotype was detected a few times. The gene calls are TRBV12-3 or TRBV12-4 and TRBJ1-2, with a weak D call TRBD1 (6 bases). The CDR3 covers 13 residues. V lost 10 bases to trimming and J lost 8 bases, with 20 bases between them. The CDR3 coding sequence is TGTGCCACCCATATTACTTCAGGGGAAGGCTACACCTTC. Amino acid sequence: CATHITSGEGYTF.

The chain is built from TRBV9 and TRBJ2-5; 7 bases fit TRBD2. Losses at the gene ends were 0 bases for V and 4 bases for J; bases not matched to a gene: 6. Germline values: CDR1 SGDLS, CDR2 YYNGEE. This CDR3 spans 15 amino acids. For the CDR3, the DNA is TGTGCCAGCAGCGTAGACGGGGGAGGGTTAGAGACCCAGTACTTC. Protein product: CASSVDGGGLETQYF.

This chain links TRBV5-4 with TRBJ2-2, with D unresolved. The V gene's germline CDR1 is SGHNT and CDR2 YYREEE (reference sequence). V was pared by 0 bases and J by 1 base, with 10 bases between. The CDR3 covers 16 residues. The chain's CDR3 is CASSLARQKNTGELFF. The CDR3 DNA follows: TGTGCCAGCAGCTTGGCCCGCCAAAAGAACACCGGGGAGCTGTTTTTT.

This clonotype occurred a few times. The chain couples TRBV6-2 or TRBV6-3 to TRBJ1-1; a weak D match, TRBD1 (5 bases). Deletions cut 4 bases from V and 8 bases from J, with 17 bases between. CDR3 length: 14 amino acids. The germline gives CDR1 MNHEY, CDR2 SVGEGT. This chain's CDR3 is CASSWGPPVSEAFF. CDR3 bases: TGTGCCAGCAGTTGGGGACCGCCGGTGTCGGAAGCTTTCTTT.

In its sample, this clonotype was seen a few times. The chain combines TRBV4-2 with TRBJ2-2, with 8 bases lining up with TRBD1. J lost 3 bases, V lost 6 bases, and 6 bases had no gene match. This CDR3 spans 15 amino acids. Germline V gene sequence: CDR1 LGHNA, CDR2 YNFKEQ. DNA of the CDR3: TGTGCCAGCAGTGACAGGGGAGGCGACACCGGGGAGCTGTTTTTT. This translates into CASSDRGGDTGELFF.

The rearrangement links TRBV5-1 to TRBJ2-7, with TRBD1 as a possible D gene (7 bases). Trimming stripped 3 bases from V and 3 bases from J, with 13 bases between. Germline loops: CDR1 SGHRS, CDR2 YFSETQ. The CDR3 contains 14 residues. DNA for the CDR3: TGCGCCAGCAGCTCCTCAGGGGGGAACTACGAGCAGTACTTC. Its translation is CASSSSGGNYEQYF.

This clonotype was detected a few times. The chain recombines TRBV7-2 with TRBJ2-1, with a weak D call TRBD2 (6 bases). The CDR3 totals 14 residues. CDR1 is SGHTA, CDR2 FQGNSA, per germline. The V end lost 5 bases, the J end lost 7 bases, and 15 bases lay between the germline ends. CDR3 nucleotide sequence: TGTGCCAGCAGCCCAACGGGACTGCCGAATGAGCAGTTCTTC. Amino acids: CASSPTGLPNEQFF.

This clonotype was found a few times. CDR3 amino acids: CASSLTVMTYEQYF. CDR3 bases: TGCGCCAGCAGCTTGACAGTCATGACCTACGAGCAGTACTTC. The chain recombines TRBV5-1 with TRBJ2-7, with unresolved D. Trimming took off 1 base at V and 2 bases at J, with 10 bases between the two ends. The CDR3 length is 14 residues. The germline V gene encodes CDR1 SGHRS and CDR2 YFSETQ.

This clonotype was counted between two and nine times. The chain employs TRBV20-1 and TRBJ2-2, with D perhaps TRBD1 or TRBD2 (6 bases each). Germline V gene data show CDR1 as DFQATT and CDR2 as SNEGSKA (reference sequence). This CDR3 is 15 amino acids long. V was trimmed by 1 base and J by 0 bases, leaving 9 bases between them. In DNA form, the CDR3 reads TGCAGTGCTAGAGTGGGGGGCGCGAACACCGGGGAGCTGTTTTTT. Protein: CSARVGGANTGELFF.

CDR3 amino acids: CASSYDRGSGNTIYF. The CDR3, as DNA: TGTGCCAGCAGTTACGACAGGGGGTCTGGAAACACCATATATTTT. The chain uses TRBV6-5 and TRBJ1-3; 9 nucleotides align to TRBD1. The J segment lost 1 base and the V segment lost 2 bases, leaving 0 bases of the junction unmatched. CDR3 length: 15 amino acids. The germline gives CDR1 MNHEY, CDR2 SVGAGI.